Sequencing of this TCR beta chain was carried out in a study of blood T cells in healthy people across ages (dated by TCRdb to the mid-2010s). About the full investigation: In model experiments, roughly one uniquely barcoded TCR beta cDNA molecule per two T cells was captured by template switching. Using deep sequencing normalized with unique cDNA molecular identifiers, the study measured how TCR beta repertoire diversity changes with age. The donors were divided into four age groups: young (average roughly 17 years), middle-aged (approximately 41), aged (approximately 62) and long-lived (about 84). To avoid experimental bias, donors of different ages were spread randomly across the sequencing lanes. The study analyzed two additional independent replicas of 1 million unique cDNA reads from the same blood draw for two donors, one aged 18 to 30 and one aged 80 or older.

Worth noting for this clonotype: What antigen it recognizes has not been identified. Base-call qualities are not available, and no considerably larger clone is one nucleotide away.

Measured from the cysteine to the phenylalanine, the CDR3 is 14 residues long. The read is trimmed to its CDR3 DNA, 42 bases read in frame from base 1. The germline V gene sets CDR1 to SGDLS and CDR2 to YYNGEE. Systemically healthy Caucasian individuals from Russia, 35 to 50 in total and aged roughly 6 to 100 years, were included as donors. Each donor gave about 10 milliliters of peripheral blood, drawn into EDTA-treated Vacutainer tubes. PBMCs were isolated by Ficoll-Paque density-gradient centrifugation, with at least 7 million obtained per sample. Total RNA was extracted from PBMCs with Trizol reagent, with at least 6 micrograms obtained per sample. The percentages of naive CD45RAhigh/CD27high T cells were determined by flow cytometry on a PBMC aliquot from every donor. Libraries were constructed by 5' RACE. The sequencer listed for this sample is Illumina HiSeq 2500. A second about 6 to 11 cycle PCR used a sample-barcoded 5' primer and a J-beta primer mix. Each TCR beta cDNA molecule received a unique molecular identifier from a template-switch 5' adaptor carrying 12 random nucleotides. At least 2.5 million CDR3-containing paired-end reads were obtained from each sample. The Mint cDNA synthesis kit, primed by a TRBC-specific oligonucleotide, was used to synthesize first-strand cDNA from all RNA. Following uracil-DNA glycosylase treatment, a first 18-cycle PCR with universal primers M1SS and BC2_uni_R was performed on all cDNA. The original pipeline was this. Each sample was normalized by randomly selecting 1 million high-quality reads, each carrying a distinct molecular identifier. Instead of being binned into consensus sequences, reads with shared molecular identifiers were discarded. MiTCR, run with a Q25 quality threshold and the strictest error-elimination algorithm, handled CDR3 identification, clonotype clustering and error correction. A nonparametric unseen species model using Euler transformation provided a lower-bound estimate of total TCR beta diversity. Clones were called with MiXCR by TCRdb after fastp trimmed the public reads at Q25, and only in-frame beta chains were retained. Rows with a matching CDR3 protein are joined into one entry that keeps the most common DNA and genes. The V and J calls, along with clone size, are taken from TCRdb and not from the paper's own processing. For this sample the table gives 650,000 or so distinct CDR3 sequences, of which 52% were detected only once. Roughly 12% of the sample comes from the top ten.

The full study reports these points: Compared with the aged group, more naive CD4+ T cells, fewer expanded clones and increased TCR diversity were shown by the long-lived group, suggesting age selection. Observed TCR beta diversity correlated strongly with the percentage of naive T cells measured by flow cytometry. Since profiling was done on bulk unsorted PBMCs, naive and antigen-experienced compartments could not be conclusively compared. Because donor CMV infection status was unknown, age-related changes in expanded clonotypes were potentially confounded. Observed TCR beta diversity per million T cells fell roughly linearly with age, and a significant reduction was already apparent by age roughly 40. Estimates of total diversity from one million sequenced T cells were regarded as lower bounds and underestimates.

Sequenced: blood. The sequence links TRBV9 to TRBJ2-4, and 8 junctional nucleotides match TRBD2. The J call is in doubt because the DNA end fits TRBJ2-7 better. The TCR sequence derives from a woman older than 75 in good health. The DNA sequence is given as TGTGCCAGCAGCGCGGGACTAGTCGGGTACGAGCAGTACTTC. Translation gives CASSAGLVGYEQYF.